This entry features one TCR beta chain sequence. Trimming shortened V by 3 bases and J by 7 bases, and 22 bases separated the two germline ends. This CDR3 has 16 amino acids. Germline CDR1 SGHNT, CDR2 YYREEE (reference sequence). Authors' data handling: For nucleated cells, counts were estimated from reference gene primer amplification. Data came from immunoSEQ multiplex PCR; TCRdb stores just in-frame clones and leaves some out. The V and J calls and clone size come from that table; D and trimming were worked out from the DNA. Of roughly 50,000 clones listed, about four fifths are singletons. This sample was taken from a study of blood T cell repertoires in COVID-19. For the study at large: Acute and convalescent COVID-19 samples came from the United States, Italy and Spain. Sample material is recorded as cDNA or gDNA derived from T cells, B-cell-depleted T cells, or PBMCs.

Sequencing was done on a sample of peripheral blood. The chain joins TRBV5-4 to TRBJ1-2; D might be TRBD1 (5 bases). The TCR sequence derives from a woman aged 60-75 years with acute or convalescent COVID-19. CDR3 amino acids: CASSSGTYFLRAGYTF. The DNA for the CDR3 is TGTGCCAGCAGCTCCGGGACTTACTTCCTCAGGGCTGGCTACACCTTC. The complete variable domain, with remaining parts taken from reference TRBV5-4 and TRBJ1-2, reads ETGVTQSPTHLIKTRGQQVTLRCSSQSGHNTVSWYQQALGQGPQFIFQYYREEENGRGNFPPRFSGLQFPNYSSELNVNALELDDSALYLCASSSGTYFLRAGYTFGSGTRLTVV.